The 5 T cell receptor beta chains below all came from one sample that was sequenced in a study of blood T cell repertoires in COVID-19. Measured with immunoSEQ multiplex PCR; TCRdb has only the in-frame clones, and not every one. The repertoire holds about 110,000 clones, with less than 85% as singletons. Material: peripheral blood. These receptors originate from a woman older than 75 with acute or convalescent COVID-19.

V and J are TRBV10-3 and TRBJ2-1; a possible D gene is TRBD2 (6 bases). There are 15 residues in the CDR3. Deletions cut 3 bases from V and 5 bases from J, with 14 bases between. Germline values: CDR1 ENHRY, CDR2 SYGVKD. In DNA form, the CDR3 reads TGTGCCATCAGTGAATCCACTAGCCGTAACAATGAGCAGTTCTTC. Translation: CAISESTSRNNEQFF.

The rearrangement links TRBV14 to TRBJ2-4, with TRBD2 identical over 9 bases. Germline assignment: CDR1 SGHDN and CDR2 FVKESK. The CDR3 has 14 amino acids. With V trimmed by 3 bases and J by 6 bases, 3 bases remained unmatched. CDR3 amino acids: CASSHGGGGNIQYF. The CDR3 DNA sequence: TGTGCCAGCAGCCATGGCGGGGGGGGAAACATTCAGTACTTC.

This chain joins TRBV5-1 and TRBJ1-2; 8 nucleotides line up with TRBD1. The V gene end was trimmed by 0 bases and the J gene end by 8 bases; junction bases not matched to a gene: 9. The CDR3 totals 15 residues. The germline gives CDR1 SGHRS, CDR2 YFSETQ. The DNA of the CDR3 is TGCGCCAGCAGCTTGGATCGGGACAGGACCATCGGCTACACCTTC. It encodes CASSLDRDRTIGYTF.

This clone was counted once. The chain combines TRBV7-2 with TRBJ2-3; tentative D call: TRBD2 (5 bases). The CDR3 has 13 amino acids. Trimming left V 10 bases short and J 5 bases short, with 16 bases between. Germline CDR1 and CDR2: SGHTA and FQGNSA. The CDR3 DNA is TGTGCCACCTCCCTGGGAGTAAGAGATACGCAGTATTTT. This codes for CATSLGVRDTQYF.

V gene TRBV18 combines with J gene TRBJ2-6, with 7 bases aligning to TRBD1. V lost 3 bases and J lost 3; bases outside the gene matches: 8. In germline, CDR1 is KGHSH, CDR2 LQKENI. The CDR3 extends over 17 amino acids. CDR3 in DNA: TGTGCCAGCTCACCGGGACAGCGGTCGGGTGGGGCCAACGTCCTGACTTTC. Its translation: CASSPGQRSGGANVLTF.